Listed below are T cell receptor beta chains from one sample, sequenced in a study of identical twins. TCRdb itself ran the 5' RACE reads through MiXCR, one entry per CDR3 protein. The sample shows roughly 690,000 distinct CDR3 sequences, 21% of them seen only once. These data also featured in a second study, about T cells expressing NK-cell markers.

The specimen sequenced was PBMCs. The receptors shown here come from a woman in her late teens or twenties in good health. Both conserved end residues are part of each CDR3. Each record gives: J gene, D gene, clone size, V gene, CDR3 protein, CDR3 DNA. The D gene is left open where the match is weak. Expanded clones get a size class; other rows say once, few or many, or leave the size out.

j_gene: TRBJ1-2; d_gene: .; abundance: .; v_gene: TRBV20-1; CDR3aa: CSASPPSLYGYTF; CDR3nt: TGCAGTGCTAGTCCACCCAGCCTGTATGGCTACACCTTC
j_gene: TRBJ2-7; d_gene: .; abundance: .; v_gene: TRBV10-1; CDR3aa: CASSASRSSATYEQYF; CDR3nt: TGCGCCAGCAGTGCCAGCCGGAGCAGCGCAACCTACGAGCAGTACTTC
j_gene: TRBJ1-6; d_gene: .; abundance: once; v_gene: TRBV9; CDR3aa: CASSASPSSPLHF; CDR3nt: TGTGCCAGCAGCGCCTCTCCTAGCTCACCCCTCCACTTT
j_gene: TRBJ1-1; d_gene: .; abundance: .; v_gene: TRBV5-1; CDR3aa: CASSGIRGTEAFF; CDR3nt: TGCGCCAGCAGCGGAATCAGGGGCACTGAAGCTTTCTTT
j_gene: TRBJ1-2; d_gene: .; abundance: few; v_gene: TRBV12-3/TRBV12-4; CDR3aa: CASSPTGHGYTF; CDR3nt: TGTGCCAGCAGCCCAACAGGGCATGGCTACACCTTC
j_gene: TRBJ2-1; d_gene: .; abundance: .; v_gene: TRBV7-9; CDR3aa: CASSAGRIYNEQFF; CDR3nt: TGTGCCAGCAGCGCAGGACGTATCTACAATGAGCAGTTCTTC
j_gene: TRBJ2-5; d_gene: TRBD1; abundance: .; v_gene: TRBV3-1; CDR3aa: CASSQGQGAGETQYF; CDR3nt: TGTGCCAGCAGCCAAGGACAGGGGGCTGGAGAGACCCAGTACTTC
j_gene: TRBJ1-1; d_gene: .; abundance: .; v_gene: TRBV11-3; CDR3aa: CASSLDGAEAFF; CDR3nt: TGTGCCAGCAGCTTAGACGGGGCCGAAGCTTTCTTT
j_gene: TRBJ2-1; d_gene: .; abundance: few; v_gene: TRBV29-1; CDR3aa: CSVFDPQTSRSLNEQFF; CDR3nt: TGCAGCGTGTTTGACCCCCAGACTAGTAGATCCCTCAATGAGCAGTTCTTC
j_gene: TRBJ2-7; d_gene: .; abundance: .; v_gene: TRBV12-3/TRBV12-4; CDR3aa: CASTQGARGIRYEQYF; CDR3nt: TGTGCCAGCACCCAGGGCGCCCGCGGGATCCGGTACGAGCAGTACTTC
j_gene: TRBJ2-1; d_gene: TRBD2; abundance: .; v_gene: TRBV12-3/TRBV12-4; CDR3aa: CASRVLAGAYNEQFF; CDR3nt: TGTGCCAGCAGAGTACTAGCGGGGGCCTACAATGAGCAGTTCTTC
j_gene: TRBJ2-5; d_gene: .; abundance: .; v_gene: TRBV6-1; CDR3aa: CASTKQTSSETQYF; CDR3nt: TGTGCCAGCACTAAACAGACCTCCTCGGAGACCCAGTACTTC
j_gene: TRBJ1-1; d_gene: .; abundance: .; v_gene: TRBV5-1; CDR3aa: CASSFSLQGRNTEAFF; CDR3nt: TGCGCCAGCAGCTTCAGTCTACAGGGCCGGAACACTGAAGCTTTCTTT
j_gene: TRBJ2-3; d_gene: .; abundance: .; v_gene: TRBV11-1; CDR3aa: CASSLILRIGLARDQSDTQYF; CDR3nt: TGTGCCAGCAGCTTAATTCTCCGTATCGGGCTCGCGAGGGATCAATCAGATACGCAGTATTTT
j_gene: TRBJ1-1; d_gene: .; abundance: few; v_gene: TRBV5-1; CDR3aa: CASSLVVRSNTEAFF; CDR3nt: TGCGCCAGCAGCTTGGTGGTACGGTCGAACACTGAAGCTTTCTTT
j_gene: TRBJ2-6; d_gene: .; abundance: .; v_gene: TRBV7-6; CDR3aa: CASSYGRRSGANVLTF; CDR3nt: TGTGCCAGCAGCTATGGACGTCGCTCTGGGGCCAACGTCCTGACTTTC
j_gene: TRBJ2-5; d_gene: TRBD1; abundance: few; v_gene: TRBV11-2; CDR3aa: CASRSAYRDRSKGTQYF; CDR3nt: TGTGCCAGCAGATCCGCTTACCGGGACAGGAGTAAAGGGACCCAGTACTTC
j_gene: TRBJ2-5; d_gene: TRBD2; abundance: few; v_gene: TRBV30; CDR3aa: CAWSGLDQETQYF; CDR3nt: TGTGCCTGGAGCGGACTAGACCAAGAGACCCAGTACTTC
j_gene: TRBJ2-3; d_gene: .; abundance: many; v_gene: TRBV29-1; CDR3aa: CSAQGDTQYF; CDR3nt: TGCAGTGCCCAAGGAGATACGCAGTATTTT
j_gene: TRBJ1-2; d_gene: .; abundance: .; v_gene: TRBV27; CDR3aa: CASSPTSGTLFNYGYTF; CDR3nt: TGTGCCAGCAGTCCTACTTCCGGGACCCTCTTCAACTATGGCTACACCTTC
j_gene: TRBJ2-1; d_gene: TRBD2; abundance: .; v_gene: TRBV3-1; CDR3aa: CASSRTSASSYNEQFF; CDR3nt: TGTGCCAGCAGCCGGACTAGCGCCAGCTCCTACAATGAGCAGTTCTTC
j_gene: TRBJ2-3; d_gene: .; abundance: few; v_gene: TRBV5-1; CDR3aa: CASSLLGDLGSADTQYF; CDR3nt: TGCGCCAGCAGCTTGCTCGGGGATTTGGGCAGCGCAGATACGCAGTATTTT